This T cell receptor beta chain came from a study of blood T cell repertoires in COVID-19. Study as a whole: From the United States, Italy and Spain came samples of acute and convalescent COVID-19. Sources were T cells, B-cell-depleted T cells, or PBMCs; the material itself was cDNA or gDNA.

Under the authors' procedure: The assay estimated nucleated cells by amplifying reference gene primers. Assay: immunoSEQ multiplex PCR; the TCRdb copy retains only in-frame clones and omits some. The V and J calls and clone size come from that table; D and trimming were worked out from the DNA. Here the sample spans a few hundred thousand clones, 81% being singletons. This CDR3 is 12 amino acids long. With 6 bases removed from V and 9 bases from J, the gap between germline ends came to 12 bases. The germline CDR1 and CDR2 sequences are SNHLY and FYNNEI. The sample was peripheral blood. The rearrangement uses TRBV2 and TRBJ1-3, with TRBD1 as a possible D gene (6 bases). This clonotype originated in a human donor with acute or convalescent COVID-19. The donor label of this sample is uncertain. CDR3 bases: TGTGCCAGCAGGCTCAAAGGGGGCACCATATATTTT. Its protein product is CASRLKGGTIYF. The whole variable domain, remainder taken from reference TRBV2 and TRBJ1-3, is EPEVTQTPSHQVTQMGQEVILRCVPISNHLYFYWYRQILGQKVEFLVSFYNNEISEKSEIFDDQFSVERPDGSNFTLKIRSTKLEDSAMYFCASRLKGGTIYFGEGSWLTVV.